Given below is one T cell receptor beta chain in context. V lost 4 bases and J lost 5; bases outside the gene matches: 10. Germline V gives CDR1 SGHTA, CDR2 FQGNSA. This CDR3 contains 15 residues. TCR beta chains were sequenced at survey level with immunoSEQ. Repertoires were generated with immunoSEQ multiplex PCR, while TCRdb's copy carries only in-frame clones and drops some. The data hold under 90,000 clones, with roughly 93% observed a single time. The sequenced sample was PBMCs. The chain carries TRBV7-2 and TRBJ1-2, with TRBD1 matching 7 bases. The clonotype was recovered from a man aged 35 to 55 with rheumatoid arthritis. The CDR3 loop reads CASSYQGGDSYGYTF. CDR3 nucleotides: TGTGCCAGCAGCTACCAGGGGGGCGATTCGTATGGCTACACCTTC.